The TCR beta chain described here comes from a study of T-cell memory formation after mild COVID-19. TCRdb analysed the 5' RACE reads with MiXCR anew, one entry per CDR3 protein. The table lists just over 60,000 distinct CDR3 sequences, 9.3% of them singletons, with 1% to 1.4% in the top ten. This clonotype occurred a few times. V lost 2 bases, J lost 6 bases, and 8 bases stayed unmatched. Germline V gene sequence: CDR1 SGHKS, CDR2 YYEKEE (reference sequence). This CDR3 has 16 amino acids. The sequence was obtained from a man aged 18 to 30 who had mild COVID-19 (a few samples of this study predate the infection). Cell type and time point are not known. The J gene is TRBJ2-2, the V gene TRBV5-5; 9 nucleotides align to TRBD1. The source material was PBMCs or a T cell subset sorted from them (not recorded which). CDR3 sequence: CASSLTGGPLPGELFF. CDR3 coding DNA: TGTGCCAGCAGCTTAACAGGGGGCCCGCTGCCCGGGGAGCTGTTTTTT.